This T cell receptor (beta chain) was captured by sequencing in a study of beta chain features in type 1 diabetes. General study findings and limits: PCR might preferentially amplify shorter templates, equally in patients and controls. There was no resolution here of whether HLA type influences TCRB rearrangement. Within each of all four CD4+ subsets, Type 1 diabetes patients had TCRB CDR3s that were moderately but significantly shorter.

Every single donor gave one heparinised blood draw, and these averaged roughly 120 mL. Each sorted fraction was over 95% pure. Note on this clone: Its antigen is as yet unknown.

The sequenced template was cDNA made from the entire isolated RNA. Measured with immunoSEQ multiplex PCR; TCRdb has only the in-frame clones, and not every one. The sample holds roughly 150,000 clones, 6.5% to 10% seen once. Germline V CDR1 and CDR2: SGDLS, YYNGEE. This CDR3 is 16 amino acids long. V was cut by 2 bases and J by 4 bases, with 16 bases left in between. This TCR was sampled from a woman aged 18-35 years with type 1 diabetes. The sample was central memory CD4+ T cells from blood. This chain joins TRBV9 and TRBJ1-3, with D maybe TRBD1 (5 bases). The CDR3 protein is CASSVGNSGFGNTIYF. Here the CDR3 DNA reads TGTGCCAGCAGCGTGGGCAACTCAGGGTTCGGAAACACCATATATTTT. The variable domain in full, with the rest retrieved from reference TRBV9 and TRBJ1-3, is DSGVTQTPKHLITATGQRVTLRCSPRSGDLSVYWYQQSLDQGLQFLIQYYNGEERAKGNILERFSAQQFPDLHSELNLSSLELGDSALYFCASSVGNSGFGNTIYFGEGSWLTVV.